These 25 T cell receptor beta chains share one sample of origin, sequenced in a study of blood T cell repertoires in COVID-19. Only in-frame clones appear in the TCRdb table, and some are missing; sequencing was by immunoSEQ multiplex PCR. The repertoire holds approximately 280,000 clones, with 89% as singletons. Sequenced material: PBMCs or T cells enriched from blood (not recorded which). These receptor sequences come from an older woman who had recovered from COVID-19.

This clone has just one count. The CDR3 here is CASSELAGINIQYF. CDR3 in DNA: TGCGCCAGCAGTGAACTAGCGGGGATAAACATTCAGTACTTC. The rearrangement uses TRBV10-2 and TRBJ2-4; 10 bases fit TRBD2. CDR1 is WSHSY and CDR2 is SAAADI in the germline V gene. With 3 bases clipped from V and 6 bases from J, the junction kept 2 bases outside the gene matches. This CDR3 has 14 residues.

This clone was counted a single time. The chain is built from TRBV11-2 and TRBJ2-7; possibly TRBD1 for D (6 bases). V dropped 5 bases and J dropped 7 bases, with 24 bases sitting between them. CDR3 length: 16 residues. Germline V gene data show CDR1 as SGHAT and CDR2 as FQNNGV. The CDR3 reads CASSPHIQGSGPEQYF. The CDR3 DNA sequence: TGTGCCAGCAGCCCTCACATACAGGGTTCAGGACCTGAGCAGTACTTC.

The chain carries TRBV15 and TRBJ1-5; D remains ambiguous. Trimming removed 8 bases from V and 5 bases from J, with 22 bases in between. The CDR3 has 16 amino acids. Germline V gene data show CDR1 as LNHNV and CDR2 as YYDKDF (reference sequence). This CDR3 reads CATGISGTLLDQPQHF. The CDR3 DNA follows: TGTGCCACCGGCATTTCGGGAACACTCCTCGATCAGCCCCAGCATTTT.

The gene calls are TRBV25-1 and TRBJ2-5, with D possibly TRBD1 on 6 matching bases. CDR1 and CDR2 from the germline V gene are MGHDK and SYGVNS. V lost 1 base and J 3 bases, leaving 12 bases between the germline ends. CDR3 size: 15 residues. The CDR3 DNA reads as TGTGCCAGCAGTGAATTTGGACAGCCAAAAGAGACCCAGTACTTC. Its protein is CASSEFGQPKETQYF.

The chain uses TRBV14 and TRBJ2-1; no clear D. CDR1 is SGHDN, CDR2 FVKESK, per germline. The CDR3 spans 13 residues. The V end was cut by 8 bases, the J end by 4 bases, with 12 bases between. The CDR3 loop is CASPSRHYNEQFF. In DNA, the CDR3 is TGTGCCAGCCCAAGCAGACATTACAATGAGCAGTTCTTC.

CDR3 amino acids: CANNREEGGYTF. In DNA, the CDR3 is TGTGCCAACAACAGGGAAGAAGGTGGCTACACCTTC. This chain joins TRBV21-1 and TRBJ1-2; no DNA check was done on the table's D call, TRBD1. TRBV21-1 is a documented pseudogene. This CDR3 contains 12 residues.

J is TRBJ2-5 and V is TRBV27; TRBD2 might be the D (5 bases). CDR3 length equals 13 residues. Germline CDR1 MNHEY, CDR2 SMNVEV (reference sequence). The V and J ends lost 2 bases and 5 bases respectively, with 9 bases between them. The CDR3 spells CASSLEGPETQYF. The CDR3 DNA reads as TGTGCCAGCAGTTTAGAGGGTCCGGAGACCCAGTACTTC.

The chain couples TRBV29-1 to TRBJ2-7; D remains unclear. This CDR3 spans 11 amino acids. Trimming stripped 0 bases from V and 3 bases from J, with 3 bases between. The germline gives CDR1 SQVTM, CDR2 ANQGSEA. The CDR3: CSVEDSYEQYF. CDR3 sequence (DNA): TGCAGCGTTGAAGACAGCTACGAGCAGTACTTC.

The chain carries TRBV5-1 and TRBJ1-2; 7 bases agree with TRBD1. Germline values: CDR1 SGHRS, CDR2 YFSETQ. The CDR3 loop spans 14 amino acids. V was clipped by 3 bases and J by 7 bases; unmatched bases: 9. CDR3 amino acids: CASSYDRAIGGYTF. As DNA, the CDR3 is TGCGCCAGCAGCTATGACAGGGCAATTGGTGGCTACACCTTC.

The V gene is TRBV27, the J gene TRBJ2-5; perhaps TRBD2 as D (5 bases). V lost 0 bases and J lost 7, with 18 bases in between. The germline V gene encodes CDR1 MNHEY and CDR2 SMNVEV (reference sequence). There are 16 residues in the CDR3. CDR3: CASSLSGAALIGTQYF. CDR3 nucleotide sequence: TGTGCCAGCAGTTTATCGGGAGCGGCCCTCATTGGGACCCAGTACTTC.

The gene calls are TRBV10-3 and TRBJ2-2; maybe TRBD1 (6 bases). CDR1 is ENHRY, CDR2 SYGVKD, per germline. V was trimmed by 8 bases and J by 2 bases, leaving 18 bases between them. The CDR3 is 16 residues long. The CDR3 protein is CAIGPRMDRNTGELFF. In DNA form, the CDR3 reads TGTGCCATCGGTCCTCGAATGGACAGAAACACCGGGGAGCTGTTTTTT.

The chain joins TRBV3-1 (or the pseudogene TRBV3-2) to TRBJ2-2, with 9 bases aligning to TRBD2. V lost 4 bases, J lost 1 base, and 4 bases stayed unmatched. The CDR3 length is 16 residues. Germline V gene lookup returns CDR1 LGHDT and CDR2 YNNKEL (reference sequence). The CDR3 loop is CASSLSTSGNTGELFF. CDR3 DNA: TGTGCCAGCAGCCTCTCGACTAGCGGGAACACCGGGGAGCTGTTTTTT.

The chain joins TRBV28 to TRBJ1-5; D remains ambiguous. The CDR3 covers 15 residues. Germline V gene lookup returns CDR1 MDHEN and CDR2 SYDVKM. Between the trimmed V and J ends, which lost 7 bases and 7 bases, there was a span of 20 bases. The CDR3 nucleotides read TGTGCCAGCACAGAGACGGGTAAGCTTGTCCAGCCCCAGCATTTT. This sequence encodes CASTETGKLVQPQHF. Full variable domain (rest looked up from reference TRBV28 and TRBJ1-5): DVKVTQSSRYLVKRTGEKVFLECVQDMDHENMFWYRQDPGLGLRLIYFSYDVKMKEKGDIPEGYSVSREKKERFSLILESASTNQTSMYLCASTETGKLVQPQHFGDGTRLSIL.

This chain links TRBV30 with TRBJ2-1; TRBD1 might be the D (5 bases). V lost 0 bases to trimming and J lost 16 bases, with 13 bases between them. Looked up from germline, CDR1 is GTSNPN and CDR2 is SVGIG (reference sequence). CDR3 size: 11 residues. The CDR3 DNA follows: TGTGCCTGGAGTGTAGGGGCCCTCCACTTCTTC. Protein: CAWSVGALHFF. Looking up the rest from reference TRBV30 and TRBJ2-1 gives the full variable domain: SQTIHQWPATLVQPVGSPLSLECTVEGTSNPNLYWYRQAAGRGLQLLFYSVGIGQISSEVPQNLSASRPQDRQFILSSKKLLLSDSGFYLCAWSVGALHFFGPGTRLTVL.

This chain connects TRBV14 to TRBJ2-1; TRBD2 might be the D (6 bases). Trimming took 2 bases from V and 6 from J, leaving 20 bases between them. The CDR3 covers 17 residues. The germline gives CDR1 SGHDN, CDR2 FVKESK. CDR3 coding DNA: TGTGCCAGCAGCCAAAACCGGGACTGGGAGAACTTCAATGAGCAGTTCTTC. It encodes CASSQNRDWENFNEQFF.

The genes are TRBV6-6 and TRBJ2-7; weak D call: TRBD2 (6 bases). The CDR3 is made up of 15 amino acids. Per germline, CDR1 MNHNY and CDR2 SVGAGI (reference sequence). Trimming took 0 bases from V and 3 from J, leaving 12 bases between them. CDR3 region: CASSYSWEVGYEQYF. The CDR3 DNA reads TGTGCCAGCAGTTACTCGTGGGAGGTAGGCTACGAGCAGTACTTC.

The DNA for the CDR3 is TGTGCCAGCAGTTACGGGGGGAGCGGCAATCAGCCCCAGCATTTT. Translation: CASSYGGSGNQPQHF. The chain links TRBV6-2 or TRBV6-3 to TRBJ1-5; TRBD1 is a possible D gene (5 bases). V was clipped by 2 bases and J by 2 bases, with 10 bases between them. CDR3 length: 15 amino acids. The germline gives CDR1 MNHEY, CDR2 SVGEGT.

The chain carries TRBV29-1 and TRBJ2-1, with 11 bases identical to TRBD2. CDR1 is SQVTM, CDR2 ANQGSEA, per germline. The trim removed 3 bases at V and 12 bases at J, leaving 16 bases unmatched. This CDR3 has 16 amino acids. In DNA form, the CDR3 reads TGCAGCGTTGACTCCGGGACTAGCGGAAGTGGATATGGGCAGTTCTTC. This gives the protein CSVDSGTSGSGYGQFF.

This chain links TRBV6-5 with TRBJ2-2, with D perhaps matching TRBD1 (5 bases). This CDR3 contains 14 residues. Trimming pared 10 bases from V and 0 bases from J, leaving 12 bases between. The germline V gene has CDR1 MNHEY and CDR2 SVGAGI. The CDR3 protein is CATQAQANTGELFF. For the CDR3, the DNA is TGTGCCACGCAAGCACAGGCGAACACCGGGGAGCTGTTTTTT.

J is TRBJ1-2 and V is TRBV28, with 8 bases lining up with TRBD1. The CDR3 is 13 amino acids. The V segment lost 8 bases and the J segment 7 bases; nucleotides outside the gene matches: 9. Germline lookup yields CDR1 MDHEN and CDR2 SYDVKM. The CDR3 here is CASYDRGRGGYTF. The CDR3 nucleotides read TGTGCCAGCTACGACAGGGGAAGAGGTGGCTACACCTTC.

This sequence joins TRBV19 and TRBJ1-2; unclear D gene. V lost 3 bases and J 8 bases, leaving 10 bases between the germline ends. Per the germline V gene, CDR1 is LNHDA and CDR2 is SQIVND (reference sequence). This CDR3 is 12 amino acids long. This CDR3 reads CASSILESGYTF. In DNA form, the CDR3 reads TGTGCCAGTAGTATTTTAGAGTCGGGCTACACCTTC.

This sequence joins TRBV11-1 and TRBJ1-4; TRBD1 agrees at 8 bases. CDR1 is SGHAT, CDR2 FQDESV, per germline (reference sequence). Germline trimming cut 6 bases from V and 8 bases from J; bases unmatched to any gene: 11. The CDR3 runs 15 residues. CDR3 loop: CASRGWDRPGEKLFF. Written as DNA, the CDR3 is TGTGCCAGCAGGGGATGGGACAGGCCCGGGGAAAAACTGTTTTTT.

The chain uses TRBV11-2 and TRBJ2-1; 9 nucleotides line up with TRBD1. The V gene end was trimmed by 5 bases and the J gene end by 9 bases; junction bases not matched to a gene: 5. The CDR3 is made up of 13 amino acids. CDR1 SGHAT and CDR2 FQNNGV come from the germline V gene. CDR3 protein: CASSLQGAIEQFF. Written as DNA, the CDR3 is TGTGCCAGCAGCCTACAGGGGGCTATTGAGCAGTTCTTC. The whole variable domain, filled in from reference TRBV11-2 and TRBJ2-1, reads EAGVAQSPRYKIIEKRQSVAFWCNPISGHATLYWYQQILGQGPKLLIQFQNNGVVDDSQLPKDRFSAERLKGVDSTLKIQPAKLEDSAVYLCASSLQGAIEQFFGPGTRLTVL.

The V and J genes are TRBV15 and TRBJ2-1, with 11 bases identical to TRBD2. The CDR3 runs to 18 residues. The V gene's germline CDR1 is LNHNV and CDR2 YYDKDF (reference sequence). With V trimmed by 0 bases and J by 4 bases, 8 bases remained unmatched. The CDR3 bases are TGTGCCACCAGCAGAGATGGGCTAGCGGGGGGCCTGTACAATGAGCAGTTCTTC. Protein: CATSRDGLAGGLYNEQFF.

The chain is built from TRBV27 and TRBJ2-3; D not resolved. With 3 bases removed from V and 4 bases from J, the gap between germline ends came to 5 bases. Germline V gene lookup returns CDR1 MNHEY and CDR2 SMNVEV (reference sequence). This CDR3 comprises 12 residues. The CDR3 DNA is TGTGCCAGCAGTTTTTCTGCAGATACGCAGTATTTT. It encodes CASSFSADTQYF.